This T cell receptor beta chain emerged from a study of T-cell memory formation after mild COVID-19. Each CDR3 protein gets one entry after TCRdb re-called the 5' RACE reads with MiXCR. The profile covers some 440,000 distinct CDR3 sequences, with 25% appearing a single time and under 15% taken by the ten largest. Overall study results and limits: Still unconfirmed is whether the second-wave clones peaking on day 37 recognized SARS-CoV-2.

This clonotype has only a few counts. Its antigen is undetermined. The TCR was taken from an adult woman who had mild COVID-19 (a few samples of this study predate the infection). Cell type and time point are not known. The specimen sequenced was PBMCs or a T cell subset sorted from them (not recorded which).

CDR3 sequence (DNA): TGTGCCAGCAGCTTAGTTCTACGGACTAGCGGGGCAAGCTCCTACGAGCAGTACTTC. Translating it yields CASSLVLRTSGASSYEQYF. V gene TRBV7-9 combines with J gene TRBJ2-7; 12 bases fit TRBD2. Germline-derived CDR1 and CDR2 are SEHNR and FQNEAQ (reference sequence). This CDR3 has 19 amino acids. After removal of 1 base from V and 0 bases from J, the junction contained 10 bases not matched to a gene.